This is a list of T cell receptor beta chains from one sample in a study of graft-versus-host responses after intestinal transplantation. Produced via immunoSEQ multiplex PCR; TCRdb's table is partial and in-frame only. Of 150,000 or so clones listed, about 90% are singletons. No antigen has been assigned to these receptors. Here the sequenced sample was unstimulated CD4+ T cells sorted from spleen or lymph node cells, taken before intestinal transplant. These receptors were collected from a human donor who received an intestinal transplant. CDR3s include the opening cysteine and the closing phenylalanine or tryptophan. A D gene is named only where the DNA matches it firmly. The size entry is marked missing in some rows and otherwise reads once, few, many or a size class.

j_call,v_call,clone_size,d_call,cdr3_aa,cdr3_nt
TRBJ1-2,TRBV20-1,.,.,CSVSLLYTF,TGCAGCGTCTCACTTCTCTACACCTTC
TRBJ2-7,TRBV11-3,.,TRBD2,CASSLVRAGAYEQYF,TGTGCCAGCAGCTTAGTGCGGGCGGGGGCCTACGAGCAGTACTTC
TRBJ2-7,TRBV5-4,.,TRBD2,CASSSPGLAGVAYEQYF,TGTGCCAGCAGCTCGCCGGGACTAGCGGGAGTTGCCTACGAGCAGTACTTC
TRBJ1-2,TRBV19,once,TRBD1,CASSGQGGYYGYTF,TGTGCCAGTAGTGGCCAGGGGGGATACTATGGCTACACCTTC
TRBJ2-7,TRBV7-9,.,.,CASSLSLAVTYEQYF,TGTGCCAGCAGCTTAAGTCTGGCTGTTACCTACGAGCAGTACTTC
TRBJ1-2,TRBV27,.,.,CASTSGDNYGYTF,TGTGCCAGCACGTCCGGGGATAACTATGGCTACACCTTC
TRBJ2-7,TRBV6-5,.,TRBD1,CASSVGQGAPSKQYF,TGTGCCAGCAGTGTCGGACAGGGGGCCCCAAGCAAGCAGTACTTC
TRBJ2-7,TRBV7-2,.,.,CASGILDEQYF,TGTGCCAGCGGGATTTTGGACGAGCAGTACTTC
TRBJ2-1,TRBV5-4,.,.,CASSWVIRGSGNEQFF,TGTGCCAGCAGCTGGGTGATTAGGGGATCCGGCAATGAGCAGTTCTTC
TRBJ1-2,TRBV7-2,.,.,CASSLEGGPYGYTF,TGTGCCAGCAGCTTAGAGGGGGGACCCTATGGCTACACCTTC
TRBJ2-3,TRBV5-4,.,TRBD2,CASSWGSAGGRTDTQYF,TGTGCCAGCAGCTGGGGGTCGGCGGGAGGACGCACAGATACGCAGTATTTT
TRBJ1-1,TRBV11-3,.,.,CASSKGGDTEAFF,TGTGCCAGCTCGAAGGGTGGGGACACTGAAGCTTTCTTT
TRBJ2-2,TRBV21-1,once,.,CASSKLPPPGELFF,TGTGCCAGCAGCAAATTGCCCCCCCCCGGGGAGCTGTTTTTT
TRBJ2-2,TRBV28,.,TRBD1,CASSFLTGSVGELFF,TGTGCCAGCAGTTTCCTGACAGGGTCGGTCGGGGAGCTGTTTTTT
TRBJ2-1,TRBV27,.,.,CASSFPGTYNEQFF,TGTGCCAGCAGTTTCCCCGGAACCTACAATGAGCAGTTCTTC
TRBJ1-5,TRBV30,.,TRBD1,CAVTRGGQGAGQPQHF,TGTGCCGTGACCCGAGGGGGACAGGGGGCTGGTCAGCCCCAGCATTTT
TRBJ2-7,TRBV19,few,.,CASSLLSSYEQYF,TGTGCCAGTAGTCTCCTTAGCTCCTACGAGCAGTACTTC
TRBJ2-7,TRBV6-1,.,TRBD1,CASIGTGVSYEQYF,TGTGCCAGCATAGGGACAGGGGTCTCCTACGAGCAGTACTTC
TRBJ2-1,TRBV11-3,.,.,CASSFRSDFYGAEQFF,TGTGCCAGCAGCTTCCGTTCGGACTTTTATGGTGCGGAGCAGTTCTTC
TRBJ2-2,TRBV5-1,.,TRBD2,CASSLTSGSPGELFF,TGCGCCAGCAGCCTTACTAGCGGGAGTCCCGGGGAGCTGTTTTTT
TRBJ2-1,TRBV28,once,.,CASSSGSYNEQFF,TGTGCCAGCAGTTCCGGCTCCTACAATGAGCAGTTCTTC
TRBJ1-4,TRBV5-1,once,TRBD1,CASSLGTGVPTNEKLFF,TGCGCCAGCAGCTTGGGGACAGGGGTCCCAACTAATGAAAAACTGTTTTTT
TRBJ2-1,TRBV30,once,.,CAWSVMGDGQFF,TGTGCCTGGAGTGTAATGGGGGACGGGCAGTTCTTC
TRBJ2-1,TRBV5-4,.,TRBD1,CASSLYRGRGVQRHEQFF,TGTGCCAGCAGCTTATACAGGGGGCGCGGCGTCCAGAGGCATGAGCAGTTCTTC
TRBJ2-7,TRBV2,.,.,CASTLVPGALDYEQYF,TGTGCCAGCACCCTTGTCCCCGGGGCCCTGGACTACGAGCAGTACTTC
TRBJ2-3,TRBV27,once,.,CASQPFQDTDTQYF,TGTGCCAGCCAGCCCTTCCAAGACACAGATACGCAGTATTTT
TRBJ1-1,TRBV28,.,TRBD1,CASREGTGGTEAFF,TGTGCCAGCAGAGAAGGGACAGGGGGCACTGAAGCTTTCTTT
TRBJ2-5,TRBV30,.,TRBD2,CAWSNGLEETQYF,TGTGCCTGGAGTAACGGACTAGAAGAGACCCAGTACTTC
TRBJ1-4,TRBV28,.,.,CASSVGGKNEKLFF,TGTGCCAGCAGCGTAGGGGGTAAGAATGAAAAACTGTTTTTT
TRBJ2-5,TRBV5-6,.,.,CASSLPARIETQYF,TGTGCCAGCAGCTTGCCAGCGAGAATAGAGACCCAGTACTTC
TRBJ1-1,TRBV27,.,.,CASSLSTGRNTEAFF,TGTGCCAGCAGTTTATCCACAGGGAGAAACACTGAAGCTTTCTTT
TRBJ2-7,TRBV18,.,.,CASSPNYEQYF,TGTGCCAGTTCACCGAATTACGAGCAGTACTTC
TRBJ1-5,TRBV6-1,.,.,CASSDGHASPQHF,TGTGCCAGCAGTGATGGACACGCCTCGCCCCAGCATTTT
TRBJ2-3,TRBV9,.,.,CASSVLDSTDTQYF,TGTGCCAGCAGCGTACTGGATAGCACAGATACGCAGTATTTT
TRBJ2-2,TRBV28,.,.,CASSFGGGSITGELFF,TGTGCCAGCAGTTTTGGGGGCGGGAGCATCACCGGGGAGCTGTTTTTT
TRBJ2-3,TRBV30,once,TRBD2,CAWRPISGRYRTDTQYF,TGTGCCTGGAGGCCGATAAGCGGGAGGTATCGCACAGATACGCAGTATTTT
TRBJ2-3,TRBV5-1,.,.,CASSTGPRAGGTDTQYF,TGCGCCAGCAGCACCGGCCCGAGGGCAGGGGGCACAGATACGCAGTATTTT
TRBJ2-7,TRBV28,.,.,CASRGVYYEQYF,TGTGCCAGCAGGGGTGTATACTACGAGCAGTACTTC
TRBJ2-1,TRBV2,.,TRBD2,CASSPRSSGTSYNEQFF,TGTGCCAGCAGTCCGCGATCATCCGGGACTAGCTACAATGAGCAGTTCTTC
TRBJ1-2,TRBV27,.,TRBD1,CASRGTGRESYTF,TGTGCCAGCAGGGGGACAGGGAGGGAGAGCTACACCTTC
TRBJ1-1,TRBV29-1,.,.,CSAGNTEAFF,TGCAGCGCAGGGAACACTGAAGCTTTCTTT
TRBJ2-7,TRBV6-5,.,TRBD1,CASSSDRPYEQYF,TGTGCCAGCAGTTCGGACAGGCCCTACGAGCAGTACTTC
TRBJ1-1,TRBV7-2,.,.,CASSLRGLGTEAFF,TGTGCCAGCAGCTTACGGGGGCTGGGCACTGAAGCTTTCTTT
TRBJ1-2,TRBV4-3,.,.,CASSQAWTALPAF,TGCGCCAGCAGCCAAGCTTGGACAGCCCTACCGGCCTTC
TRBJ2-5,TRBV6-1,.,TRBD1,CASSTRTGRQETQYF,TGTGCCAGCAGTACCCGGACAGGTCGTCAAGAGACCCAGTACTTC
TRBJ1-5,TRBV4-1,.,.,CASSQDRSRDSNQPQHF,TGCGCCAGCAGCCAAGATAGAAGTAGGGACAGCAATCAGCCCCAGCATTTT
TRBJ2-7,TRBV4-2,few,.,CASSSFLTGTYEQYF,TGTGCCAGCAGCTCCTTCCTCACAGGTACCTACGAGCAGTACTTC
TRBJ2-2,TRBV7-9,.,.,CASRSPGAGELFF,TGTGCCAGCAGATCTCCGGGAGCCGGGGAGCTGTTTTTT
TRBJ2-7,TRBV7-9,.,TRBD1,CASSSGTGFSYEQYF,TGTGCCAGCAGCTCCGGGACAGGCTTCTCCTACGAGCAGTACTTC
TRBJ1-2,TRBV5-1,.,.,CASSPRLEDWRYGYTF,TGCGCCAGCAGCCCTCGTCTGGAGGATTGGAGGTATGGCTACACCTTC
TRBJ2-5,TRBV4-2,once,.,CASSPGSETQYF,TGTGCCAGCAGTCCAGGCTCCGAGACCCAGTACTTC
TRBJ2-2,TRBV7-2,.,TRBD1,CASSLEVGTGNTGELFF,TGTGCCAGCAGCTTAGAGGTTGGGACAGGGAACACCGGGGAGCTGTTTTTT
TRBJ2-3,TRBV29-1,.,TRBD2,CSAIAGGPPDTQYF,TGCAGCGCCATAGCGGGAGGCCCTCCAGATACGCAGTATTTT
TRBJ1-3,TRBV29-1,.,TRBD1,CSVGQGEEGNTIYF,TGCAGCGTTGGACAGGGGGAAGAGGGAAACACCATATATTTT